This T cell receptor (beta chain) is drawn from a study of immune cell composition in non-small cell lung cancer. Overall study context: Most cases were lung adenocarcinoma or squamous cell carcinoma. Study-wide findings and caveats: Lung adenocarcinomas had lower top 10 clone scores and clonality than squamous tumours.

Generated by immunoSEQ multiplex PCR, the TCRdb table keeps only in-frame clones and is missing some. The sample comprises 2,500 to 3,500 clones, 65% to 80% of which are singletons, and about 12% rests with the top ten. In regard to this clone: Antigen unknown.

Frozen unsorted single-cell suspensions supplied the genomic DNA. Germline values: CDR1 LNHDA, CDR2 SQIVND (reference sequence). Trimming cost V 3 bases and J 8 bases; bases outside gene matches: 11. The CDR3 covers 16 residues. Material: lung tumor tissue. The origin of this receptor is a human donor with non-small cell lung cancer. V usage is TRBV19 and J usage is TRBJ1-4, with 8 bases lining up with TRBD1. The CDR3 sequence: CASSILNRGTREKLFF. The CDR3 DNA is TGTGCCAGTAGTATCTTGAACAGGGGGACACGCGAAAAACTGTTTTTT.